The next 14 T cell receptor beta chains were all read from a single sample in a study of CD8 T cells in Susac syndrome. RNA was extracted with the RNeasy kit, and a quantity of 0.5 to 1 ug was reverse transcribed using random hexamers. TCRdb processed the immunoSEQ multiplex PCR reads anew with MiXCR; each CDR3 protein has one entry. This table holds approximately 120,000 distinct CDR3 sequences, 90% to 95% found once. Source material: CD4+ T cells from PBMCs. The receptor source for this set is a human donor in good health.

In its sample, this clonotype was seen once. The J gene is TRBJ2-7, the V gene TRBV6-5, with a possible D match to TRBD1 (5 bases). The CDR3 loop spans 13 amino acids. The V end was cut by 5 bases, the J end by 1 base, with 9 bases between. The germline V gene encodes CDR1 MNHEY and CDR2 SVGAGI. CDR3 in amino acids: CASSKPGSYEQYF. The CDR3 DNA is TGTGCCAGCAGTAAACCAGGGTCCTACGAGCAGTACTTC.

The CDR3 is CASSLDPDNYGYTF. CDR3 nucleotides: TGTGCCAGCAGTTTAGACCCAGACAACTATGGCTACACCTTC. This chain links TRBV12-3 or TRBV12-4 with TRBJ1-2; D is uncertain. This CDR3 is built from 14 residues. Between the trimmed V and J ends, which lost 1 base and 2 bases, there was a span of 8 bases.

The V gene is TRBV5-1, the J gene TRBJ2-3; D possibly uses TRBD1 or TRBD2 (5 bases each). This CDR3 has 15 amino acids. V was trimmed by 5 bases and J by 3 bases, leaving 16 bases between them. Germline V gene lookup returns CDR1 SGHRS and CDR2 YFSETQ. The DNA of the CDR3 is TGCGCCAGCAGTTCGTCTCCCGGGGCAACAGATACGCAGTATTTT. Protein product: CASSSSPGATDTQYF.

This chain joins TRBV7-2 and TRBJ2-2, with 8 nucleotides matching TRBD1. Germline CDR1 reads SGHTA; CDR2 reads FQGNSA. This CDR3 comprises 16 residues. Losses at the gene ends were 6 bases for V and 4 bases for J; bases not matched to a gene: 10. The CDR3 DNA reads as TGTGCCAGCAGTTACGCTCAGGGGGCCGTCACCGGGGAGCTGTTTTTT. It encodes CASSYAQGAVTGELFF.

The chain combines TRBV5-1 with TRBJ2-7; TRBD1 agrees at 11 bases. This CDR3 is 14 amino acids long. Per the germline V gene, CDR1 is SGHRS and CDR2 is YFSETQ. With V trimmed by 5 bases and J by 3 bases, 4 bases remained unmatched. The CDR3 sequence: CASRSGTGGYEQYF. In DNA, the CDR3 is TGCGCCAGCAGATCCGGGACAGGGGGCTACGAGCAGTACTTC.

This CDR3 is CASGEPPNYGYTF. The DNA of the CDR3 is TGTGCCAGCGGGGAGCCACCTAACTATGGCTACACCTTC. V gene TRBV7-2 combines with J gene TRBJ1-2; D uncertain. The CDR3 is 13 amino acids. The germline V and J ends were trimmed by 8 bases and 0 bases, with 10 bases remaining between them. CDR1 is SGHTA, CDR2 FQGNSA, per germline. Full variable domain (missing parts from reference TRBV7-2 and TRBJ1-2): GAGVSQSPSNKVTEKGKDVELRCDPISGHTALYWYRQSLGQGLEFLIYFQGNSAPDKSGLPSDRFSAERTGGSVSTLTIQRTQQEDSAVYLCASGEPPNYGYTFGSGTRLTVV.

The chain carries TRBV29-1 and TRBJ2-1, with TRBD1 matching over 8 bases. This CDR3 is built from 16 residues. The germline CDR1 and CDR2 sequences are SQVTM and ANQGSEA. The trim removed 0 bases at V and 6 bases at J, leaving 10 bases unmatched. The CDR3 loop reads CSVEDWVSGGVNEQFF. CDR3 coding DNA: TGCAGCGTTGAAGATTGGGTATCAGGGGGCGTCAATGAGCAGTTCTTC.

This chain joins TRBV7-2 and TRBJ2-6, with D tentatively TRBD1 (6 bases). Deletions cut 5 bases from V and 2 bases from J, with 10 bases between. The germline gives CDR1 SGHTA, CDR2 FQGNSA. The CDR3 covers 15 residues. CDR3 nucleotide sequence: TGTGCCAGCAGCCTGGGACAACCTGGGGCCAACGTCCTGACTTTC. Translated: CASSLGQPGANVLTF.

The chain recombines TRBV20-1 with TRBJ1-4; D is possibly TRBD1 (5 bases). From germline, CDR1 is DFQATT and CDR2 SNEGSKA (reference sequence). V lost 6 bases and J lost 7, with 15 bases in between. The CDR3 sequence is 13 residues long. The CDR3 sequence is CSASRGHLEKLFF. The CDR3 DNA reads as TGCAGTGCGAGTCGGGGCCATCTTGAAAAACTGTTTTTT.

The rearrangement joins TRBV20-1 to TRBJ2-3; TRBD2 matches at 7 bases. The germline gives CDR1 DFQATT, CDR2 SNEGSKA (reference sequence). The CDR3 runs to 15 residues. V was pared by 1 base and J by 0 bases, with 4 bases of the junction left unmatched. The CDR3 region has the DNA TGCAGTGCTAGAGTGGTGGGAGGGAGCACAGATACGCAGTATTTT. It yields the protein CSARVVGGSTDTQYF.

The rearrangement joins TRBV6-6 to TRBJ2-7; D ambiguous. CDR3 length: 12 residues. CDR1 is MNHNY, CDR2 SVGAGI, per germline (reference sequence). Trimming shortened V by 6 bases and J by 7 bases, and 13 bases separated the two germline ends. The DNA of the CDR3 is TGTGCCAGCAGCGCAAGTGGTCGGGAGCAGTACTTC. Translated, it gives CASSASGREQYF.

J is TRBJ2-3 and V is TRBV6-4, with 9 bases lining up with TRBD1. V shed 6 bases, J shed 3 bases, and the junction held 1 base outside the gene matches. Germline V gene lookup returns CDR1 MRHNA and CDR2 SNTAGT. The CDR3 loop spans 13 amino acids. For the CDR3, the DNA is TGTGCCAGCAGCGGGACAGGGACAGATACGCAGTATTTT. Its translation is CASSGTGTDTQYF.

The gene calls are TRBV5-1 and TRBJ2-7; possible D gene TRBD1, 5 bases. This CDR3 contains 13 residues. Trimming removed 9 bases at V and 4 bases at J, with 17 bases between. The germline V gene encodes CDR1 SGHRS and CDR2 YFSETQ. This chain's CDR3 is CATSRAGVYEQYF. CDR3 DNA: TGCGCCACCTCCAGGGCCGGAGTTTACGAGCAGTACTTC. The whole variable domain, filled in from reference TRBV5-1 and TRBJ2-7, reads KAGVTQTPRYLIKTRGQQVTLSCSPISGHRSVSWYQQTPGQGLQFLFEYFSETQRNKGNFPGRFSGRQFSNSRSEMNVSTLELGDSALYLCATSRAGVYEQYFGPGTRLTVT.

This clonotype was seen just once. J is TRBJ1-5 and V is TRBV15, with D hard to call. With 3 bases removed from V and 0 bases from J, the gap between germline ends came to 18 bases. The CDR3 consists of 18 residues. Germline CDR1 and CDR2: LNHNV and YYDKDF (reference sequence). This chain's CDR3 is CATSSIIGPYYSNQPQHF. In DNA form, the CDR3 reads TGTGCCACCAGCAGCATTATAGGGCCTTATTATAGCAATCAGCCCCAGCATTTT.